This TCR beta chain derives from a study of blood T cell repertoires in COVID-19. In the study overall: The cDNA or gDNA used as material had been derived from T cells, B-cell-depleted T cells, or PBMCs.

Original data processing: Amplifying reference gene primers gave estimates of nucleated cell counts. Method: immunoSEQ multiplex PCR; TCRdb's copy keeps in-frame clones and lacks some. That table is the source of V, J and clone size, and D and trimming were worked out from the DNA. Of approximately 170,000 clones listed, approximately 90% are singletons. Participant-given clinical history determined each cohort assignment. Germline values: CDR1 SGHTA, CDR2 FQGNSA. The CDR3 consists of 17 residues. V dropped 3 bases and J dropped 0; count of bases not matched to a gene: 9. This clonotype was sampled from a woman between 18 and 29 years old who had recovered from COVID-19. Specimen: PBMCs or T cells enriched from blood (not recorded which). This sequence joins TRBV7-2 and TRBJ2-3; TRBD1 matches 7 bases. The DNA for the CDR3 is TGTGCCAGCAGCTTTCGACAGGGCCAGGCTAGCACAGATACGCAGTATTTT. Translating it yields CASSFRQGQASTDTQYF. Looking up the rest from reference TRBV7-2 and TRBJ2-3 gives the full variable domain: GAGVSQSPSNKVTEKGKDVELRCDPISGHTALYWYRQSLGQGLEFLIYFQGNSAPDKSGLPSDRFSAERTGGSVSTLTIQRTQQEDSAVYLCASSFRQGQASTDTQYFGPGTRLTVL.